One and the same sample provided the 2 T cell receptor beta chains below, sequenced in a study of early T cells in non-severe SARS-CoV-2 infection. TCRdb fed the 5' RACE reads into MiXCR, producing one record per CDR3 protein. Among roughly 80,000 distinct CDR3 sequences listed, roughly 16% were seen once. What was sequenced was whole blood. The receptors were sampled from an adult who was a healthcare worker with PCR-confirmed SARS-CoV-2 infection or an uninfected control (not recorded which).

This clonotype was recorded a few times. The CDR3 sequence: CASSYSGRMETQYF. DNA for the CDR3: TGTGCCAGCAGTTATAGCGGGAGGATGGAGACCCAGTACTTC. V and J are TRBV7-9 and TRBJ2-5; TRBD2 agrees at 10 bases. From germline, CDR1 is SEHNR and CDR2 FQNEAQ (reference sequence). CDR3 length equals 14 residues. V was clipped by 6 bases and J by 5 bases; unmatched bases: 6.

This clonotype was picked up a small number of times. The DNA of the CDR3 is TGCAGTGCCGAGGGGCAGGGGTCTAACTATGGCTACACCTTC. This encodes CSAEGQGSNYGYTF. The chain couples TRBV20-1 to TRBJ1-2; maybe TRBD1 (6 bases). CDR3 length: 14 residues. V was shortened by 6 bases and J by 0 bases, with 14 bases between the two germline ends. The germline gives CDR1 DFQATT, CDR2 SNEGSKA (reference sequence).